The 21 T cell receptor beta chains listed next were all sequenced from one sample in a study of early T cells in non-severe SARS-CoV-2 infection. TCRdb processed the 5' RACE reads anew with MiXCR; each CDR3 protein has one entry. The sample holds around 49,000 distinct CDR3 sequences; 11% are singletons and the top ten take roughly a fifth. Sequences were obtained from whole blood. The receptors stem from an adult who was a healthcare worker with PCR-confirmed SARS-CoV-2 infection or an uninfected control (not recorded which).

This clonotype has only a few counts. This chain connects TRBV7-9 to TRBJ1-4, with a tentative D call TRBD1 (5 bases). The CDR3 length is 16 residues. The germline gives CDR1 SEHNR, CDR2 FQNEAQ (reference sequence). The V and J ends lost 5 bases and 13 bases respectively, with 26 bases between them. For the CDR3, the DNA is TGTGCCAGCAGCAGCCCAAACCAGGGAATCAGTTTCGGACTGTTTTTT. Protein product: CASSSPNQGISFGLFF.

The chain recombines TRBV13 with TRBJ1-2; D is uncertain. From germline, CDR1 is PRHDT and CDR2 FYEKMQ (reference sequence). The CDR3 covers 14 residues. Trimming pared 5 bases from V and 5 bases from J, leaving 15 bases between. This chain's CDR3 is CASSDTLGMYGYTF. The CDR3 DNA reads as TGTGCCAGCAGCGACACCCTAGGGATGTATGGCTACACCTTC.

CDR3 sequence: CASSQDQGAETQYF. CDR3 coding DNA: TGCGCCAGCAGCCAAGATCAGGGGGCTGAGACCCAGTACTTC. V usage is TRBV4-3 and J usage is TRBJ2-5, with 8 bases fitting TRBD1. Germline values: CDR1 LGHNA, CDR2 YSLEER. V lost 0 bases, J lost 5 bases, and 2 bases stayed unmatched. The CDR3 covers 14 residues.

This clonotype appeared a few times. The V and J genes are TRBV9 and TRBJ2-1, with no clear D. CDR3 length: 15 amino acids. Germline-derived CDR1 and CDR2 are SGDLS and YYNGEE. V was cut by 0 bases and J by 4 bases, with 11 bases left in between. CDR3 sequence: CASSVEPNPYNEQFF. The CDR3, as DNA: TGTGCCAGCAGCGTAGAACCAAACCCTTACAATGAGCAGTTCTTC.

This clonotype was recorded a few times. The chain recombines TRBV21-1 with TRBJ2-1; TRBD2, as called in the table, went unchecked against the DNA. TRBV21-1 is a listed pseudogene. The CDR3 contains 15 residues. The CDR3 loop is CASSKGELGVNEQFF. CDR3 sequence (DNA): TGTGCCAGCAGCAAAGGGGAACTAGGAGTCAATGAGCAGTTCTTC.

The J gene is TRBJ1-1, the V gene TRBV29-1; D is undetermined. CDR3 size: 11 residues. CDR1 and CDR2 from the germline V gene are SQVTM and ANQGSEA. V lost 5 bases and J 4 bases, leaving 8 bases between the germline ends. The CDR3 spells CSVMGSTEAFF. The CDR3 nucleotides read TGCAGCGTTATGGGCAGCACTGAAGCTTTCTTT.

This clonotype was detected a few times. The CDR3 DNA follows: TGTGCCAGCAGCCAGAAGACAGGAAACTATGGCTACACCTTC. This gives the protein CASSQKTGNYGYTF. This chain uses TRBV4-2 with TRBJ1-2, with D tentatively TRBD1 (6 bases). The germline CDR1 and CDR2 sequences are LGHNA and YNFKEQ. Trimming pared 3 bases from V and 2 bases from J, leaving 10 bases between. The CDR3 extends over 14 amino acids.

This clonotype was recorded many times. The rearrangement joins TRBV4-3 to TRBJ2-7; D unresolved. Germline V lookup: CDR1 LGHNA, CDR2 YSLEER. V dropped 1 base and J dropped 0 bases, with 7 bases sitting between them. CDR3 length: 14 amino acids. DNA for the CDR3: TGCGCCAGCAGCCAAGCCCTACTCTCCTACGAGCAGTACTTC. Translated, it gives CASSQALLSYEQYF.

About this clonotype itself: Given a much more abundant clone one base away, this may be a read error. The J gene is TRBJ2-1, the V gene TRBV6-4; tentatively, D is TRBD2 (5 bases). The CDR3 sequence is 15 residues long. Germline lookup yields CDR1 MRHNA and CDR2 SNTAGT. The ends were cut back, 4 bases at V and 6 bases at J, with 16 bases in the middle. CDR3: CASSGRAEEGNEQFF. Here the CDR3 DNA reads TGTGCCAGCAGTGGGCGAGCGGAAGAGGGCAATGAGCAGTTCTTC.

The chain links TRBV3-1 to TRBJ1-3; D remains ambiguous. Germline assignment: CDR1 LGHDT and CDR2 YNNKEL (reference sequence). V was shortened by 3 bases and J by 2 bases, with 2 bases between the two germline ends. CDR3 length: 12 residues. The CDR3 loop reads CASSQAGNTIYF. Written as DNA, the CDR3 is TGTGCCAGCAGCCAGGCTGGAAACACCATATATTTT.

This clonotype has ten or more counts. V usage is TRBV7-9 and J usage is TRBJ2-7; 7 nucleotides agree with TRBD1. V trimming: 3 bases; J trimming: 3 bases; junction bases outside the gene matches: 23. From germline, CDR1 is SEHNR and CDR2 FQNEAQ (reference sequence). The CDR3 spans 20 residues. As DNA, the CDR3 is TGTGCCAGCAGCTTCGAGGGAATTATGGGGACAGAGGGTATGATCTACGAGCAGTACTTC. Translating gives CASSFEGIMGTEGMIYEQYF.

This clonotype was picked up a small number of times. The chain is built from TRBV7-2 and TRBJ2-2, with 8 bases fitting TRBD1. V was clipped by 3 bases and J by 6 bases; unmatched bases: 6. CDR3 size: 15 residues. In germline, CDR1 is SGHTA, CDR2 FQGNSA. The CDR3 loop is CASSLRAGGSGELFF. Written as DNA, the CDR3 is TGTGCCAGCAGCTTGCGGGCAGGGGGCTCCGGGGAGCTGTTTTTT. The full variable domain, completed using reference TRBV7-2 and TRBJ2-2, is GAGVSQSPSNKVTEKGKDVELRCDPISGHTALYWYRQSLGQGLEFLIYFQGNSAPDKSGLPSDRFSAERTGGSVSTLTIQRTQQEDSAVYLCASSLRAGGSGELFFGEGSRLTVL.

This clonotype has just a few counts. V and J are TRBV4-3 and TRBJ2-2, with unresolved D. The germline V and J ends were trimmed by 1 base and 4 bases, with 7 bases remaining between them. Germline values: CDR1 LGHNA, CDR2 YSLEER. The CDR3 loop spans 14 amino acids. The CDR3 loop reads CASSQVLSTGELFF. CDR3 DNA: TGCGCCAGCAGCCAAGTCCTCAGCACCGGGGAGCTGTTTTTT.

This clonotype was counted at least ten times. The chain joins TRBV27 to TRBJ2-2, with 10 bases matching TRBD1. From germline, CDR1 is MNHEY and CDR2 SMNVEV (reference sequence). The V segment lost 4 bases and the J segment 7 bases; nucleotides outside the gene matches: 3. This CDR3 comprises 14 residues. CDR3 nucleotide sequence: TGTGCCAGCAGTTCGGGACAGGGGATCGGGGAGCTGTTTTTT. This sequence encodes CASSSGQGIGELFF.

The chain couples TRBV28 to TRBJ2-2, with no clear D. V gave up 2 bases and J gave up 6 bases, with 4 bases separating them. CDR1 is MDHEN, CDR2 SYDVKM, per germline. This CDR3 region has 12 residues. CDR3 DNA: TGTGCCAGCAGTTTAAGCCCCGGGGAGCTGTTTTTT. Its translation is CASSLSPGELFF.

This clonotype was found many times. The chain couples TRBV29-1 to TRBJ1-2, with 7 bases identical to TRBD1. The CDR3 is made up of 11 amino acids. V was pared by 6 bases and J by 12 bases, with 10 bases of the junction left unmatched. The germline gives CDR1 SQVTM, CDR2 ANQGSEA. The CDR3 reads CSVRDRWEHTF. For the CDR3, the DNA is TGCAGCGTAAGGGACAGATGGGAGCACACCTTC. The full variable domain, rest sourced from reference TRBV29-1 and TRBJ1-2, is SAVISQKPSRDICQRGTSLTIQCQVDSQVTMMFWYRQQPGQSLTLIATANQGSEATYESGFVIDKFPISRPNLTFSTLTVSNMSPEDSSIYLCSVRDRWEHTFGSGTRLTVV.

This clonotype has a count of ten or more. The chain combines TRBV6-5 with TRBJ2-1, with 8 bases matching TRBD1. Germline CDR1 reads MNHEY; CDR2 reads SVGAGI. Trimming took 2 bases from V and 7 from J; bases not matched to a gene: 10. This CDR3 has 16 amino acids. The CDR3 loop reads CASSYQGQVGFNEQFF. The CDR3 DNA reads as TGTGCCAGCAGTTACCAGGGACAGGTCGGGTTTAATGAGCAGTTCTTC.

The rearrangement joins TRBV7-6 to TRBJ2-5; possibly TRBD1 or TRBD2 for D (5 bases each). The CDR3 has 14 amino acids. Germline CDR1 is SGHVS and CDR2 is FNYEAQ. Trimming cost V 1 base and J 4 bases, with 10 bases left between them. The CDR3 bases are TGTGCCAGCAGCTTAGGCCCTGGGGGAGAGACCCAGTACTTC. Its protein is CASSLGPGGETQYF. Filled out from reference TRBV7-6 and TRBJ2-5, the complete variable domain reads GAGVSQSPRYKVTKRGQDVALRCDPISGHVSLYWYRQALGQGPEFLTYFNYEAQQDKSGLPNDRFSAERPEGSISTLTIQRTEQRDSAMYRCASSLGPGGETQYFGPGTRLLVL.

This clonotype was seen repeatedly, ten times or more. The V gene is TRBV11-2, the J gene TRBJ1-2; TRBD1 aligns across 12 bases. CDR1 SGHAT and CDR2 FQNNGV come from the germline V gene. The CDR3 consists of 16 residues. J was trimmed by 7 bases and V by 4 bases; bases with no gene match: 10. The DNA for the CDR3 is TGTGCCAGCAGCTATCAACCGGGACAGGGGGCGAGTGGCTACACCTTC. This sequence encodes CASSYQPGQGASGYTF.

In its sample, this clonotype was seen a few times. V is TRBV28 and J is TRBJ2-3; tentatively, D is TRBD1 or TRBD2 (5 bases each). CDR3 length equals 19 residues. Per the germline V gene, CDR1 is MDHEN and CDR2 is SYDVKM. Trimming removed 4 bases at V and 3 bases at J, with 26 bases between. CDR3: CASSSDSRDPSWWTDTQYF. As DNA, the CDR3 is TGTGCCAGCAGTTCAGACTCCCGGGACCCTAGTTGGTGGACAGATACGCAGTATTTT.

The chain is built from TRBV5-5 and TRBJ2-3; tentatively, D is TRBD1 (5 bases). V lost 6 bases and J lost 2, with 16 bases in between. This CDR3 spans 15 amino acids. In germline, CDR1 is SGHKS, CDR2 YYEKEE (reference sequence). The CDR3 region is CASKPTGDLTDTQYF. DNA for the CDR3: TGTGCCAGCAAGCCCACAGGTGATCTCACAGATACGCAGTATTTT.